This T cell receptor (beta chain) was sequenced for a study of cytomegalovirus exposure and HLA in healthy donors. Method: immunoSEQ multiplex PCR; TCRdb's copy keeps in-frame clones and lacks some. Found here are 95,000 to 150,000 clones, roughly 94% of them singletons; the top ten hold around 1.2%. Study-level findings and limits: TCR clusters originating in the first cohort tended to co-occur in the 120 validation repertoires, according to a later analysis. Fewer than 200 TCR beta chains were listed as cytomegalovirus-associated. The classifier reportedly diagnosed cytomegalovirus status with high specificity and sensitivity.

Germline lookup yields CDR1 MGHRA and CDR2 YSYEKL. The CDR3 totals 16 residues. The V and J ends lost 1 base and 3 bases, in that order; junction bases with no gene match: 5. This clone was seen just once. What it recognizes is unknown. The sequenced material came from PBMCs. The sequence came from a woman aged 18-29 years in good health and CMV-seronegative. The rearrangement joins TRBV4-1 to TRBJ2-1; the match to TRBD1 covers 8 bases. In nucleotides, the CDR3 is TGCGCCAGCAGCCAAGGGCGGGACAGGAGCTACAATGAGCAGTTCTTC. It is translated as CASSQGRDRSYNEQFF.